This T cell receptor (beta chain) was sequenced during a study of identical twins. The V segment lost 4 bases and the J segment 4 bases; nucleotides outside the gene matches: 10. The CDR3 consists of 15 residues. Germline V gene lookup returns CDR1 LGHNA and CDR2 YNFKEQ. This clonotype was seen a handful of times. TCRdb called the 5' RACE reads again in MiXCR, with one record for every CDR3 protein. The data contain 400,000 to 550,000 distinct CDR3 sequences, under 25% of them singletons. The same data also contributed to another study, on T cells expressing NK-cell markers. That study reports: Eight donors were sequenced, of whom seven were HCMV-seropositive, while the remaining one was HCMV-seronegative.

Sequenced sample: CD4+ T cells sorted from blood. This chain connects TRBV4-2 to TRBJ2-7; 7 bases match TRBD2. The origin of this receptor is a woman under 30 in good health. CDR3 region: CASSPIEERGYEQYF. CDR3 nucleotide sequence: TGTGCCAGCAGCCCGATAGAGGAGCGGGGTTACGAGCAGTACTTC.